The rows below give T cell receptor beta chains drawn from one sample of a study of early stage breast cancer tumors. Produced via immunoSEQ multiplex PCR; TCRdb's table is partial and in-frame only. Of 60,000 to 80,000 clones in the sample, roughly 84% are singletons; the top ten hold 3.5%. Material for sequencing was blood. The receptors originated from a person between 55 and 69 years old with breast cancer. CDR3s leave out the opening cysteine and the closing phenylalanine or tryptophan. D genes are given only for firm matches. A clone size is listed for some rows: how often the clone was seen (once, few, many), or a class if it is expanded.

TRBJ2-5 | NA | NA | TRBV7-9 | ASSLSGAHKETQY
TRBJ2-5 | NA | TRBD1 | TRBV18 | ASSRDRAGETQY
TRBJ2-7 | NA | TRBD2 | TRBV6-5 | ASSPHSGSTEQY
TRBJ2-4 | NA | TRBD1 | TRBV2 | ASSATATGGLDIQY
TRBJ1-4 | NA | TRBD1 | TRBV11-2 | ASSSWTGGNEKLF
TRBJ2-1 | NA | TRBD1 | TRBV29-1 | SGNRGRHEQF
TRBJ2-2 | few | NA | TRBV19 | ASSMSVTNTGELF
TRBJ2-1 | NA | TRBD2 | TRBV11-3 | ASSLGTSGNVYNEQF
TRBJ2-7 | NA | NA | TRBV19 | ASSPRDEQY
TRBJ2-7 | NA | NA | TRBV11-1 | ASSLYGEQY
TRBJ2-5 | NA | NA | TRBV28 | ASSLFQTVQETQY
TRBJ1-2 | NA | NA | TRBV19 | ASRRQADYGYT
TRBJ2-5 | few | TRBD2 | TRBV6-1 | ASSEANSGAKGTQY
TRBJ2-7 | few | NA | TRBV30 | AWSVLIGSYEQY
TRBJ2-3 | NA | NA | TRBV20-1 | SALVQDTQY
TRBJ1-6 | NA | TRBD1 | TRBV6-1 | ASRTGLSHNSPLH
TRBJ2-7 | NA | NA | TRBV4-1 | ASSQDVREQY
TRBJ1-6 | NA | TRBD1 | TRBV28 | AKPSDRGSNSPLH
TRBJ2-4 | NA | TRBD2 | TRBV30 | AWSPLLAGYRNIQY
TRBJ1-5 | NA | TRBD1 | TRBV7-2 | ASSRQGHQPQH
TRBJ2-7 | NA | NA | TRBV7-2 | ASSPRAGPYEQY
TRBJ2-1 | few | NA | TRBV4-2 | ASSHTLNEQF
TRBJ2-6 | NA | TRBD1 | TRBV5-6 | ASSRRTGATGANVLT
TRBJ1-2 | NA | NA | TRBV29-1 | SVQIGTDYGYT
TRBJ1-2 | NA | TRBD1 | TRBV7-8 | ASSLDRPGTGGYGYT
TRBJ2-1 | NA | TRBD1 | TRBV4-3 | ASSQEGQGFYNEQF
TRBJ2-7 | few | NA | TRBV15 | ATSETGVEQY
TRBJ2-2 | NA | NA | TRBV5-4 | ASSLGAGMNTGELF
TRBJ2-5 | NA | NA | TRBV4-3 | ASSQDRQLGAQY
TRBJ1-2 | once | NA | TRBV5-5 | ASSSLPSWGYT
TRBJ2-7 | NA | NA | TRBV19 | ASPKERGTCEQY
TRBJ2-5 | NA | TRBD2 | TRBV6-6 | ASSYPGTSGKETQY
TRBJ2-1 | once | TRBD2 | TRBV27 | ASRGSGRGDEQF
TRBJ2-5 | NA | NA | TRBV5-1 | ASSPSTGPETQY
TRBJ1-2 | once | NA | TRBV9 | ASSDVNYGYT
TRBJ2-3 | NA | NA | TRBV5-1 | ASSLDGTSTDTQY
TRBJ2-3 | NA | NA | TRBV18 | ASSSTVDEGDTQY
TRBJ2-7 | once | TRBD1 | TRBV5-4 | ASSTRQGGSSYEQY
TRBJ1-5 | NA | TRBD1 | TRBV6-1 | ASSLTYRGEQPQH
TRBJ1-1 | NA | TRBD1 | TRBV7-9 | ASSPRLGTGSFTEAF
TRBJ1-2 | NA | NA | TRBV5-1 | ASSLTTAPPDGYT
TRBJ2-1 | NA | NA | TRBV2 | ASSPGAPGEQF
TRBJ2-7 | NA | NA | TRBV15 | ATSIGKGENYEQY
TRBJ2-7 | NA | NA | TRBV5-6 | ASSFRDPVGEQY
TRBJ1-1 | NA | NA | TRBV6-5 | ASSYSWNTEAF
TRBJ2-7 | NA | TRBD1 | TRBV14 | ASSRPGQGPYEQY
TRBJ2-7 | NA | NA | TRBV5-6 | ASGGTDSYEQY
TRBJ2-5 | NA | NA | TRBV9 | ASSVSSGKETQY
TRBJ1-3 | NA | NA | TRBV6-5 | ASSSPGRRSGNTIY
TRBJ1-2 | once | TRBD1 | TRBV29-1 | SVLQGVEANYGYT
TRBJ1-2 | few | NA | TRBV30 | AWRDRRDYT
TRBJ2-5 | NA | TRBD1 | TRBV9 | ASSVAPGGKETQY
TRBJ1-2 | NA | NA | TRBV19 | ASSIQVDYGYT
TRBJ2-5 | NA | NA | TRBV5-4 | ASSLDKEETQY
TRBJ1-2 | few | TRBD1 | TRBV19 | ASSIWTGEGYT